This entry lists 18 T cell receptor beta chains sequenced from one sample in a study of shared clonotypes between healthy human individuals. Data came from immunoSEQ multiplex PCR; TCRdb stores just in-frame clones and leaves some out. This sample has a few hundred thousand clones, with approximately 96% found just once. What was sequenced was memory CD8+ T cells sorted from blood. The sample's subset: CD45RO+ cells pooled with CCR7-negative TemRA cells. These receptors originate from a man in his thirties or forties in good health.

V and J are TRBV7-9 and TRBJ2-1, with D tentatively TRBD1 or TRBD2 (6 bases each). The CDR3 has 15 amino acids. Germline values: CDR1 SEHNR, CDR2 FQNEAQ (reference sequence). V was trimmed by 5 bases and J by 7 bases, leaving 18 bases between them. DNA of the CDR3: TGTGCCAGCAGCCAAGTCGGGGGCTGGGGTAATGAGCAGTTCTTC. This sequence encodes CASSQVGGWGNEQFF.

The genes are TRBV7-3 and TRBJ2-3; 11 positions agree with TRBD2. The CDR3 consists of 14 residues. Per germline, CDR1 SGHTA and CDR2 FQGTGA. The ends lost 6 bases at V and 8 bases at J; junction bases unmatched: 7. CDR3 region: CASSPGTSGSTQYF. CDR3 sequence (DNA): TGTGCCAGCAGTCCCGGGACTAGCGGCTCTACGCAGTATTTT.

The chain has TRBV5-1 and TRBJ1-2; a weak D match, TRBD1 (6 bases). V was clipped by 0 bases and J by 6 bases, with 15 bases between them. The CDR3 extends over 15 amino acids. CDR1 SGHRS and CDR2 YFSETQ come from the germline V gene. The CDR3 here is CASSLGVTGYHGYTF. The CDR3 DNA follows: TGCGCCAGCAGCTTGGGCGTCACAGGGTACCATGGCTACACCTTC. Full variable domain (outside the CDR3, taken from reference TRBV5-1 and TRBJ1-2): KAGVTQTPRYLIKTRGQQVTLSCSPISGHRSVSWYQQTPGQGLQFLFEYFSETQRNKGNFPGRFSGRQFSNSRSEMNVSTLELGDSALYLCASSLGVTGYHGYTFGSGTRLTVV.

This chain links TRBV13 with TRBJ2-7; tentatively, D is TRBD2 (6 bases). In germline, CDR1 is PRHDT, CDR2 FYEKMQ (reference sequence). V shed 3 bases and J shed 2 bases, with 23 bases lying between them. The CDR3 spans 18 residues. CDR3 sequence: CASSFTHPLGGGTYEQYF. The CDR3 DNA reads as TGTGCCAGCAGCTTTACCCACCCCCTGGGAGGAGGCACCTACGAGCAGTACTTC.

The rearrangement links TRBV9 to TRBJ2-2; D may match TRBD1 or TRBD2 (6 bases each). The CDR3 is 17 amino acids. Germline V CDR1 and CDR2: SGDLS, YYNGEE. The germline V and J ends were trimmed by 0 bases and 4 bases, with 16 bases remaining between them. The CDR3, as DNA: TGTGCCAGCAGCGTAGTTCCTGCGGGACAAGGCACCGGGGAGCTGTTTTTT. Translating it yields CASSVVPAGQGTGELFF.

Remarks on this clone: The same CDR3 also results from other DNA sequences found in this sample. The chain carries TRBV28 and TRBJ2-7; D unclear. The germline CDR1 and CDR2 sequences are MDHEN and SYDVKM. With 5 bases removed from V and 4 bases from J, the gap between germline ends came to 6 bases. The CDR3 sequence is 11 residues long. Here the CDR3 reads CASSLVYEQYF. DNA for the CDR3: TGTGCCAGCAGTCTCGTATACGAGCAGTACTTC.

The chain is built from TRBV5-1 and TRBJ2-3; 8 nucleotides line up with TRBD2. The CDR3 spans 17 residues. V shed 5 bases and J 6 bases; nucleotides not matched to a gene: 17. Germline lookup yields CDR1 SGHRS and CDR2 YFSETQ. CDR3 nucleotide sequence: TGCGCCAGCAGTAACGCAGCGGGAGCCCTCCCGGGGGATACGCAGTATTTT. Translated: CASSNAAGALPGDTQYF.

V is TRBV18 and J is TRBJ1-4; TRBD1 aligns across 10 bases. The germline V gene encodes CDR1 KGHSH and CDR2 LQKENI. This CDR3 comprises 17 residues. After removal of 5 bases from V and 5 bases from J, the junction contained 11 bases not matched to a gene. This CDR3 reads CASSSNIPGQGNEKLFF. The CDR3 DNA reads as TGTGCCAGCTCATCAAATATACCGGGACAGGGGAATGAAAAACTGTTTTTT.

The chain joins TRBV30 to TRBJ1-5, with no clear D. From germline, CDR1 is GTSNPN and CDR2 SVGIG (reference sequence). The CDR3 has 13 residues. Deletions cut 0 bases from V and 5 bases from J, with 8 bases between. CDR3 loop: CAWSVFGDQPQHF. The CDR3 nucleotides are TGTGCCTGGAGTGTTTTCGGGGATCAGCCCCAGCATTTT.

The chain employs TRBV20-1 and TRBJ2-1; D possibly corresponds to TRBD1 (6 bases). The germline V gene has CDR1 DFQATT and CDR2 SNEGSKA (reference sequence). This CDR3 is built from 11 residues. The V end lost 8 bases, the J end lost 9 bases, and 14 bases lay between the germline ends. The CDR3 loop is CSQQGWGEQFF. CDR3 DNA sequence: TGCAGTCAACAGGGTTGGGGTGAGCAGTTCTTC.

J is TRBJ2-1 and V is TRBV7-6, with 11 bases lining up with TRBD2. Losses at the gene ends were 1 base for V and 7 bases for J; bases not matched to a gene: 9. The CDR3 extends over 17 amino acids. Germline V CDR1 and CDR2: SGHVS, FNYEAQ. CDR3: CASSLDFSGRARNEQFF. CDR3 nucleotides: TGTGCCAGCAGCTTAGACTTTAGCGGGAGGGCGAGAAATGAGCAGTTCTTC.

The chain recombines TRBV5-6 with TRBJ1-2; D is ambiguous. The V and J ends lost 0 bases and 7 bases respectively, with 10 bases between them. Looked up from germline, CDR1 is SGHDT and CDR2 is YYEEEE. The CDR3 has 13 amino acids. Here the CDR3 reads CASSLEVPGGYTF. As DNA, the CDR3 is TGTGCCAGCAGCTTGGAGGTGCCCGGTGGCTACACCTTC.

The V gene is TRBV30, the J gene TRBJ1-3; TRBD1 matches 7 bases. The CDR3 length is 14 residues. The germline gives CDR1 GTSNPN, CDR2 SVGIG (reference sequence). The ends lost 0 bases at V and 3 bases at J; junction bases unmatched: 2. The CDR3 here is CAWSVPGGGNTIYF. The CDR3 bases are TGTGCCTGGAGTGTACCAGGGGGTGGAAACACCATATATTTT.

The rearrangement links TRBV18 to TRBJ2-7; TRBD1 agrees at 11 bases. CDR1 and CDR2 from the germline V gene are KGHSH and LQKENI. The CDR3 spans 13 residues. Losses at the gene ends were 6 bases for V and 2 bases for J; bases not matched to a gene: 0. CDR3 residues: CASSGQGAYEQYF. DNA of the CDR3: TGTGCCAGCTCGGGACAGGGGGCCTACGAGCAGTACTTC. The variable domain in full, completed from reference TRBV18 and TRBJ2-7, reads NAGVMQNPRHLVRRRGQEARLRCSPMKGHSHVYWYRQLPEEGLKFMVYLQKENIIDESGMPKERFSAEFPKEGPSILRIQQVVRGDSAAYFCASSGQGAYEQYFGPGTRLTVT.

The CDR3 sequence is CAWRDRGAKNIQYF. For the CDR3, the DNA is TGTGCCTGGAGGGACAGGGGGGCCAAAAACATTCAGTACTTC. This sequence joins TRBV30 and TRBJ2-4, with TRBD1 matching over 10 bases. This CDR3 has 14 amino acids. The germline CDR1 and CDR2 sequences are GTSNPN and SVGIG (reference sequence). The junction had 0 bases not matched to a gene; V was cut back by 3 bases and J by 1 base. The whole variable domain, remainder taken from reference TRBV30 and TRBJ2-4, is SQTIHQWPATLVQPVGSPLSLECTVEGTSNPNLYWYRQAAGRGLQLLFYSVGIGQISSEVPQNLSASRPQDRQFILSSKKLLLSDSGFYLCAWRDRGAKNIQYFGAGTRLSVL.

The chain employs TRBV29-1 and TRBJ2-3; 7 bases match TRBD1. Germline CDR1 reads SQVTM; CDR2 reads ANQGSEA. The trim removed 0 bases at V and 4 bases at J, leaving 7 bases unmatched. The CDR3 is 15 residues long. The CDR3 DNA follows: TGCAGCGTTGAAGATCTCCACAGGGGCGCAGATACGCAGTATTTT. Its translation is CSVEDLHRGADTQYF.

This clone appeared a single time. The chain couples TRBV4-2 to TRBJ1-2; D may be TRBD1 (5 bases). The CDR3 is made up of 17 amino acids. The germline gives CDR1 LGHNA, CDR2 YNFKEQ. The V end was cut by 0 bases, the J end by 4 bases, with 18 bases between. CDR3 in amino acids: CASSQDTLTGGLYGYTF. The CDR3 DNA follows: TGTGCCAGCAGCCAAGATACATTAACGGGGGGTCTCTATGGCTACACCTTC.

The chain employs TRBV6-1 and TRBJ2-7, with 11 bases that match TRBD2. The CDR3 covers 13 residues. Germline V lookup: CDR1 MNHNS, CDR2 SASEGT. The J segment lost 6 bases and the V segment lost 8 bases, leaving 6 bases of the junction unmatched. CDR3 bases: TGTGCCAGCTCCCGGCTAGCGGGAGGCGAGCAGTACTTC. Amino acids: CASSRLAGGEQYF.